Following are 8 T cell receptor beta chains from one sample sequenced in a study of cytomegalovirus exposure and HLA in healthy donors. This PCR relied on a set of 60 Vbeta primers and 13 Jbeta primers. Profiled with immunoSEQ multiplex PCR; TCRdb holds only in-frame clones, not every one. The sample holds some 160,000 clones, around 75% seen once. The source material was PBMCs. These receptors all come from a woman in her thirties or forties in good health and CMV-seronegative.

The rearrangement uses TRBV28 and TRBJ1-1; 9 bases map to TRBD1. Per germline, CDR1 MDHEN and CDR2 SYDVKM. With V trimmed by 5 bases and J by 4 bases, 14 bases remained unmatched. This CDR3 has 17 amino acids. The CDR3: CASSPPGQGDRSTEAFF. CDR3 nucleotides: TGTGCCAGCAGTCCGCCGGGACAGGGTGATAGATCCACTGAAGCTTTCTTT.

The chain carries TRBV6-5 and TRBJ2-7, with D unclear. The CDR3 loop spans 14 amino acids. Per the germline V gene, CDR1 is MNHEY and CDR2 is SVGAGI. The V end lost 0 bases, the J end lost 0 bases, and 6 bases lay between the germline ends. The CDR3 loop reads CASSYSLPSYEQYF. In DNA, the CDR3 is TGTGCCAGCAGTTACTCTCTCCCCTCCTACGAGCAGTACTTC.

This chain joins TRBV5-4 and TRBJ1-2, with a weak D call TRBD1 (6 bases). This CDR3 has 20 amino acids. CDR1 is SGHNT and CDR2 is YYREEE in the germline V gene (reference sequence). V lost 5 bases to trimming and J lost 2 bases, with 31 bases between them. CDR3 protein: CASRFGGGQGKIYWNYGYTF. The CDR3 DNA is TGTGCCAGCAGATTTGGAGGTGGCCAGGGGAAGATTTATTGGAACTATGGCTACACCTTC.

This clone was picked up one time. The chain employs TRBV12-2 and TRBJ2-3; the DNA was not compared with TRBD1, the D call given in the table. TRBV12-2 is reported as a pseudogene. The CDR3 is 16 residues long. CDR3 loop: CASRHKTGVLTDTQYF. The CDR3 nucleotides read TGTGCAAGTCGCCATAAAACAGGGGTTCTCACAGATACGCAGTATTTT.

The CDR3 sequence is CSAFDREGYTF. CDR3 nucleotides: TGCAGTGCTTTCGACAGGGAGGGCTACACCTTC. The chain uses TRBV20-1 and TRBJ1-2, with 7 nucleotides matching TRBD1. CDR3 length equals 11 residues. From germline, CDR1 is DFQATT and CDR2 SNEGSKA (reference sequence). The V and J ends lost 5 bases and 8 bases, in that order; junction bases with no gene match: 5.

The rearrangement links TRBV5-8 to TRBJ2-1; 10 bases align to TRBD2. Trimming took 2 bases from V and 7 from J; bases not matched to a gene: 9. From germline, CDR1 is SGHTS and CDR2 YDEGEE. This CDR3 has 16 amino acids. CDR3 residues: CASSFRVLAGQNEQFF. The CDR3, as DNA: TGTGCCAGCAGCTTTAGGGTACTAGCGGGACAAAATGAGCAGTTCTTC.

The chain combines TRBV19 with TRBJ1-1; D call uncertain. CDR1 and CDR2 (germline): LNHDA, SQIVND (reference sequence). Between the trimmed V and J ends, which lost 3 bases and 0 bases, there was a span of 8 bases. This CDR3 region has 14 residues. CDR3 DNA: TGTGCCAGTAGTATCCCGGGAATGAACACTGAAGCTTTCTTT. This encodes CASSIPGMNTEAFF.

CDR3 amino acids: CAIAPGTGNEKLFF. For the CDR3, the DNA is TGTGCCATCGCGCCCGGGACAGGGAATGAAAAACTGTTTTTT. The gene calls are TRBV10-3 and TRBJ1-4; 9 bases match TRBD1. The germline gives CDR1 ENHRY, CDR2 SYGVKD. The V gene end was trimmed by 8 bases and the J gene end by 5 bases; junction bases not matched to a gene: 6. The CDR3 totals 14 residues.